The 2 T cell receptor beta chains reported below all come from one sample, sequenced in a study of T-cell memory formation after mild COVID-19 (dated by TCRdb to the early 2020s). Libraries came from 5' RACE. These reads were obtained on an Illumina NovaSeq 6000. Clones were called with MiXCR by TCRdb after fastp trimmed the public reads at Q25, and only in-frame beta chains were retained. CDR3 protein duplicates are merged, each entry listing the most common genes and DNA. Here the sample has around 180,000 distinct CDR3 sequences; under 20% occur a single time. The top ten hold around 3.9% of the sample. The sample consisted of PBMCs or a T cell subset sorted from them (not recorded which). The receptors come from a man aged 18 to 35 who had mild COVID-19 (a few samples of this study predate the infection). The sample titles of this study are shuffled in the database, so cell type and time point are left out; the donor was told from shared clones.

In this sample, this clonotype turned up many times. The chain couples TRBV20-1 to TRBJ1-2, with 8 bases aligning to TRBD1. The germline V gene has CDR1 DFQATT and CDR2 SNEGSKA (reference sequence). V dropped 0 bases and J dropped 2; count of bases not matched to a gene: 2. The CDR3 loop spans 14 amino acids. CDR3 coding DNA: TGCAGTGCTAGAGATCCAGGGGGCAACTATGGCTACACCTTC. Protein sequence: CSARDPGGNYGYTF.

This chain links TRBV5-1 with TRBJ1-6; TRBD1 might be the D (5 bases). Trimming removed 4 bases from V and 12 bases from J, with 17 bases in between. This CDR3 region has 14 residues. Germline V gene lookup returns CDR1 SGHRS and CDR2 YFSETQ. The DNA for the CDR3 is TGCGCCAGCAGCGTGGGGACCGCCGGGGGACCCCTCCACTTT. It encodes CASSVGTAGGPLHF. The complete variable domain, with remaining parts taken from reference TRBV5-1 and TRBJ1-6, reads KAGVTQTPRYLIKTRGQQVTLSCSPISGHRSVSWYQQTPGQGLQFLFEYFSETQRNKGNFPGRFSGRQFSNSRSEMNVSTLELGDSALYLCASSVGTAGGPLHFGNGTRLTVT.